This T cell receptor beta chain was captured by sequencing in a study of control samples from healthy donors and cancer patients. The V end was cut by 3 bases, the J end by 7 bases, with 15 bases between. This CDR3 is built from 15 residues. Germline V lookup: CDR1 SGHAT, CDR2 FQNNGV. Sequencing was performed with immunoSEQ multiplex PCR; in TCRdb, only in-frame clones are kept and a portion is missing. The sample lists around 130,000 clones, nearly 90% occurring once. The sequenced sample was PBMCs. The V and J genes are TRBV11-2 and TRBJ1-4, with D uncertain. The clonotype was recovered from a man aged 45-60 years with head and neck cancer. The CDR3 DNA follows: TGTGCCAGCAGCTTCCGGCCCGAGGTTGGTGAAAAACTGTTTTTT. It specifies CASSFRPEVGEKLFF.